The clone carrying this T cell receptor beta chain has only one observation. Sequencing used immunoSEQ multiplex PCR; TCRdb keeps in-frame clones, though not all of them. The sample includes 130,000 to 150,000 clones, about nine tenths of them seen just once. This record belongs to a study of T cell responses to AZD1222 COVID-19 vaccine. J was trimmed by 5 bases and V by 5 bases; bases with no gene match: 3. CDR1 SGHVS and CDR2 FQNEAQ come from the germline V gene. This CDR3 has 15 amino acids. The analysis combined second doses at about 4 or about 12 weeks. The receptor comes from an adult who received the AZD1222 COVID-19 vaccine. This material consisted of peripheral blood, taken 28 days after the second AZD1222 dose. The rearrangement joins TRBV7-8 to TRBJ2-2, with TRBD2 identical over 12 bases. The DNA of the CDR3 is TGTGCCAGCAGCGCCGGACTAGCGGGAACCGGGGAGCTGTTTTTT. It translates to CASSAGLAGTGELFF.